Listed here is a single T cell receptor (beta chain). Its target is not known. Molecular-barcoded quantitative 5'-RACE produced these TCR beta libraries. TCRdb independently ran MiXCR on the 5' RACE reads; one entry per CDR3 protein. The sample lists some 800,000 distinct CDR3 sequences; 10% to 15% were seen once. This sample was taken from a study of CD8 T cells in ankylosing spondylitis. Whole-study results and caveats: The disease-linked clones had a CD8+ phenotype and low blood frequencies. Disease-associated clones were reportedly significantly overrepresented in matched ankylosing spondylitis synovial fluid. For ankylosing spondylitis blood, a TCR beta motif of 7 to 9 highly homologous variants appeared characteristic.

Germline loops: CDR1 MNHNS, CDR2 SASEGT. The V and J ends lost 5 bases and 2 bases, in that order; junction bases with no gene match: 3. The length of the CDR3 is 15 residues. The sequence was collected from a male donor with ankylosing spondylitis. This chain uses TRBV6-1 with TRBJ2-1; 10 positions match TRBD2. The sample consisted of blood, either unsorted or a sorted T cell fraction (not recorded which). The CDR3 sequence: CASSRAGGAYNEQFF. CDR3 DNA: TGTGCCAGCAGTCGAGCGGGAGGGGCCTACAATGAGCAGTTCTTC.